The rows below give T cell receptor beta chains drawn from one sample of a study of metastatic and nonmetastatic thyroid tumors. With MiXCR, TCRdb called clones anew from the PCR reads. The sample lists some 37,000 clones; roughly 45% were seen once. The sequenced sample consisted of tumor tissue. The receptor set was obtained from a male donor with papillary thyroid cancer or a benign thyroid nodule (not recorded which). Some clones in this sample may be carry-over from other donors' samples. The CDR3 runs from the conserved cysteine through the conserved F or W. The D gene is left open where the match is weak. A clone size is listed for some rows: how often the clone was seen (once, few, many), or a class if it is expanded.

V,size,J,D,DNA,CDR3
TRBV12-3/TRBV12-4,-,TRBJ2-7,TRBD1,TGTGCCAGCAGTCCTGCCGGGACAGGGGGCTACGAGCAGTACTTC,CASSPAGTGGYEQYF
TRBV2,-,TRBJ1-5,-,TGTGCCAGCACGCCGGCTTATAGCAATCAGCCCCAGCATTTT,CASTPAYSNQPQHF
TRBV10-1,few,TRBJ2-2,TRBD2,TGCGCCAGCAGTCGGGGGGACGCGACCGGGGAGCTGTTTTTT,CASSRGDATGELFF
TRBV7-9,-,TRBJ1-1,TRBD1,TGTGCCAGCAGCTGGGGGACAGGGAACGGCGCTGAAGCTTTCTTT,CASSWGTGNGAEAFF
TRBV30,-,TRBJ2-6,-,TGTGCCTGGAGTAACCCAGGACTCCGTGTCCTGACTTTC,CAWSNPGLRVLTF
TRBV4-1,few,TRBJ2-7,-,TGCGCCAGCAGCTCTCAGACTAGTCTAAACGAGCAGTACTTC,CASSSQTSLNEQYF
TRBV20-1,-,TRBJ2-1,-,TGCAGTGCTAGAGTTCTTGGTGAGCAGTTCTTC,CSARVLGEQFF
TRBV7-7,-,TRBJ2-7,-,TGTGCTAGCAGCTTATCGGCCTCAGGAGTGCAGTACTTC,CASSLSASGVQYF
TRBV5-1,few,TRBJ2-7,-,TGCGCCAGCAGCCCGGACGGTCCCTACGAGCAGTACTTC,CASSPDGPYEQYF
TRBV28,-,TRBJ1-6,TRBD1,TGTGCCAGCAGCTTACAACAGGGGACTAAGGTTTCACCCCTCCACTTT,CASSLQQGTKVSPLHF
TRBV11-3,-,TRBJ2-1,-,TGTGCCAGCACTCCAGGGCATGAGCAGTTCTTC,CASTPGHEQFF
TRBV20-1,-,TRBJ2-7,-,TGCAGTGCGAGGCCCAGCCCGTCCTACGAGCAGTACTTC,CSARPSPSYEQYF
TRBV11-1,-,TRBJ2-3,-,TGTGTCAGCAGCTTGGGGGCCGGGAGCACAGATACGCAGTATTTT,CVSSLGAGSTDTQYF
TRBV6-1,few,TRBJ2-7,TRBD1,TGTGCCAGCAGTAGAGACAGGGACGAGCAGTACTTC,CASSRDRDEQYF
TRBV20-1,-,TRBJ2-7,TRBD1,TGCAGTGCTAGAGGGGGACAGGTCTACGAGCAGTACTTC,CSARGGQVYEQYF
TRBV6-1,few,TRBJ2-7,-,TGTGCCAGCAGTGAACAAACCTACGAGCAGTACTTC,CASSEQTYEQYF
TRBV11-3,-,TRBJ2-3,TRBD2,TGTGCCAGCAGCGAAGGGACTAGCATCACAGATACGCAGTATTTT,CASSEGTSITDTQYF
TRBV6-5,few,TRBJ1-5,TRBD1,TGTGCCAGCAGGGACAGGTCCTACGATCAGCCCCAGCATTTT,CASRDRSYDQPQHF
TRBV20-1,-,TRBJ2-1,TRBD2,TGCAGTGCTAGTATGTTGGCTAGCGGGAGCCTCAATGAGCAGTTCTTC,CSASMLASGSLNEQFF
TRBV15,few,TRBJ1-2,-,TGTGCCACCAGCCCGCTACGGGGGAGCAACTATGGCTACACCTTC,CATSPLRGSNYGYTF